The TCR beta chain under discussion was sequenced for a study of PD-L1 blockade in urothelial cancer. The overall study: The patients' atezolizumab therapy, 1,200 mg intravenously every 3 weeks, started at some point between 2013 and 2014.

Every PCR received spiked-in synthetic TCR analog templates. Produced via immunoSEQ multiplex PCR; TCRdb's table is partial and in-frame only. The sample carries 130,000 or so clones, 70% to 85% recorded once. Noted time point: pretreatment peripheral blood. General study findings and limits: A below-median TCR clonality in blood before treatment predicted better survival.

A remark on this clone: Antigen: not known.

Sequenced here: PBMCs, sampled around atezolizumab (anti-PD-L1) treatment. The source is a man between 50 and 59 years old with urothelial cancer.

The CDR3 here is CASSINPGSSGNTIYF. In DNA form, the CDR3 reads TGTGCCAGTAGTATAAATCCCGGGAGCTCTGGAAACACCATATATTTT. The genes are TRBV19 and TRBJ1-3; D uncertain. Trimming took off 2 bases at V and 0 bases at J, with 11 bases between the two ends. From germline, CDR1 is LNHDA and CDR2 SQIVND (reference sequence). The CDR3 length is 16 residues. The full variable domain, in which reference TRBV19 and TRBJ1-3 provide the parts outside the CDR3, is DGGITQSPKYLFRKEGQNVTLSCEQNLNHDAMYWYRQDPGQGLRLIYYSQIVNDFQKGDIAEGYSVSREKKESFPLTVTSAQKNPTAFYLCASSINPGSSGNTIYFGEGSWLTVV.